Each of the 12 T cell receptor beta chains below was sequenced from the same sample in a study of Graves' ophthalmopathy and Graves' hyperthyroidism. Beta-chain TCR CDR3 regions were amplified from RNA transcripts. First-round RT-PCR employed HTBI primers, with a second-round multiplex PCR after it. TCRdb reanalysed the multiplex PCR reads using MiXCR and keeps one entry per CDR3 protein. The table records more than 150,000 distinct CDR3 sequences, more than 30% of them present only once. Sample: peripheral blood. The receptor source for this set is a woman in her 40s with Graves' ophthalmopathy.

This clonotype has at least ten counts. V gene TRBV20-1 combines with J gene TRBJ1-2, with 7 positions matching TRBD1. Germline-derived CDR1 and CDR2 are DFQATT and SNEGSKA (reference sequence). The CDR3 spans 14 residues. The V segment lost 0 bases and the J segment 5 bases; nucleotides outside the gene matches: 6. In nucleotides, the CDR3 is TGCAGTGCTAGAGATCCCGGGACAGATTATGGCTACACCTTC. Residues: CSARDPGTDYGYTF.

This clonotype was seen at least ten times. The V gene is TRBV7-9, the J gene TRBJ2-2; D unclear. The germline V and J ends were trimmed by 5 bases and 2 bases, with 9 bases remaining between them. Germline V gives CDR1 SEHNR, CDR2 FQNEAQ (reference sequence). CDR3 length equals 14 residues. The CDR3 DNA reads TGTGCCAGCAGCCTGAGCATAAACACCGGGGAGCTGTTTTTT. Its protein product is CASSLSINTGELFF.

At least ten counts were recorded for this clonotype. J is TRBJ2-7 and V is TRBV15, with 7 bases aligning to TRBD1. V lost 5 bases to trimming and J lost 3 bases; unmatched junction nucleotides: 10. This CDR3 comprises 15 residues. CDR1 and CDR2 from the germline V gene are LNHNV and YYDKDF (reference sequence). The CDR3: CATSERQGSIYEQYF. The DNA of the CDR3 is TGTGCCACCAGCGAAAGACAGGGTTCAATCTACGAGCAGTACTTC. The full variable domain, its missing parts supplied by reference TRBV15 and TRBJ2-7, is DAMVIQNPRYQVTQFGKPVTLSCSQTLNHNVMYWYQQKSSQAPKLLFHYYDKDFNNEADTPDNFQSRRPNTSFCFLDIRSPGLGDTAMYLCATSERQGSIYEQYFGPGTRLTVT.

The rearrangement uses TRBV20-1 and TRBJ2-7, with a weak D call TRBD2 (6 bases). Trimming left V 6 bases short and J 3 bases short, with 12 bases between. The germline CDR1 and CDR2 sequences are DFQATT and SNEGSKA (reference sequence). CDR3 length equals 12 residues. The CDR3 bases are TGCAGTGCCGCATCGGGGGTCTACGAGCAGTACTTC. Its translation is CSAASGVYEQYF.

About this clonotype itself: The CDR3 carries no conserved terminal phenylalanine or tryptophan, so it likely arises from a read error. Here the CDR3 DNA reads TGCAGCGTCGGGACAGGGGTGGCCGAGCAGTACCTC. Its protein is CSVGTGVAEQYL. The J gene is TRBJ2-7, the V gene TRBV29-1, with 10 bases that match TRBD1. The germline V gene encodes CDR1 SQVTM and CDR2 ANQGSEA. Trimming took 6 bases from V and 6 from J; bases not matched to a gene: 5. This CDR3 comprises 12 residues.

This clonotype came up many times. The chain carries TRBV28 and TRBJ2-2; weak D call: TRBD2 (6 bases). CDR1 and CDR2 from the germline V gene are MDHEN and SYDVKM. V was clipped by 8 bases and J by 0 bases, with 16 bases between them. This CDR3 spans 16 amino acids. The CDR3 region has the DNA TGTGCCAGCCGCCCTGGGGGGACCGCGAACACCGGGGAGCTGTTTTTT. This gives the protein CASRPGGTANTGELFF. Using reference TRBV28 and TRBJ2-2 for the parts outside the CDR3, the full variable domain is DVKVTQSSRYLVKRTGEKVFLECVQDMDHENMFWYRQDPGLGLRLIYFSYDVKMKEKGDIPEGYSVSREKKERFSLILESASTNQTSMYLCASRPGGTANTGELFFGEGSRLTVL.

Ten or more counts support this clonotype. This chain connects TRBV7-2 to TRBJ2-2; no clear D. Per germline, CDR1 SGHTA and CDR2 FQGNSA. This CDR3 contains 15 residues. V lost 2 bases, J lost 2 bases, and 9 bases lay in between. CDR3 loop: CASSLNGVNTGELFF. CDR3 DNA: TGTGCCAGCAGCTTAAATGGTGTTAACACCGGGGAGCTGTTTTTT.

This clonotype appeared many times. The rearrangement joins TRBV19 to TRBJ2-7, with 8 positions matching TRBD1. The V and J ends lost 3 bases and 2 bases, in that order; junction bases with no gene match: 3. Germline assignment: CDR1 LNHDA and CDR2 SQIVND (reference sequence). The CDR3 has 14 amino acids. The CDR3 nucleotides read TGTGCCAGTAGTATGGGACAGGAAACCTACGAGCAGTACTTC. Encoded protein: CASSMGQETYEQYF.

The genes are TRBV27 and TRBJ1-2; 9 nucleotides agree with TRBD1. The germline gives CDR1 MNHEY, CDR2 SMNVEV (reference sequence). The CDR3 is made up of 12 amino acids. V shed 6 bases, J shed 7 bases, and the junction held 3 bases outside the gene matches. The CDR3 spells CASRQGAGGYTF. CDR3 nucleotide sequence: TGTGCCAGCAGACAGGGGGCAGGTGGCTACACCTTC.

This clonotype has at least ten counts. V usage is TRBV24-1 and J usage is TRBJ2-4; possible D gene TRBD1, 6 bases. Germline CDR1 KGHDR, CDR2 SFDVKD. With 5 bases removed from V and 2 bases from J, the gap between germline ends came to 12 bases. The CDR3 length is 15 residues. CDR3 in DNA: TGTGCCACCAGTGGAGGGGGTAGCACCAAAAACATTCAGTACTTC. Translation: CATSGGGSTKNIQYF.

The rearrangement links TRBV27 to TRBJ1-5; D remains unclear. This CDR3 has 14 amino acids. V dropped 5 bases and J dropped 7 bases, with 15 bases sitting between them. The germline gives CDR1 MNHEY, CDR2 SMNVEV (reference sequence). CDR3 coding DNA: TGTGCCAGCAGTGCTGACCAAGCCCTCCAGCCCCAGCATTTT. Amino acid sequence: CASSADQALQPQHF.

This chain connects TRBV12-3 or TRBV12-4 to TRBJ2-5; D gene ambiguous. V dropped 3 bases and J dropped 5 bases, with 13 bases sitting between them. CDR3 length: 14 residues. The CDR3 DNA reads TGTGCCAGCAGTTTTCGGGTGCTCGGCGAGACCCAGTACTTC. Amino acids: CASSFRVLGETQYF.